This is a list of T cell receptor beta chains from one sample in a study of shared clonotypes between healthy human individuals. The table came from immunoSEQ multiplex PCR; TCRdb's copy has only in-frame clones and leaves some out. The sample comprises fewer than 1.4 million clones, about 80% of which are singletons, and roughly 0.61% rests with the top ten. Material: memory CD4+ T cells from PBMCs. The receptors shown here come from a man between 18 and 35 years old in good health. Some clones in this sample may be carry-over from other donors' samples. Each CDR3 is given with its conserved first and last residue. D genes are given only for firm matches. Clone sizes are given selectively: once, few, many, or a class where the clone is expanded.

j_call,clone_size,d_call,v_call,cdr3_aa,cdr3_nt
TRBJ2-7,.,TRBD2,TRBV6-6,CASSDGLAGEHEQYF,TGTGCCAGCAGTGACGGACTAGCGGGAGAGCACGAGCAGTACTTC
TRBJ2-5,.,.,TRBV29-1,CSVKGQYQETQYF,TGCAGCGTCAAGGGCCAGTACCAAGAGACCCAGTACTTC
TRBJ2-1,.,.,TRBV9,CASSVAGPLDNEQFF,TGTGCCAGCAGCGTAGCGGGACCCCTCGACAATGAGCAGTTCTTC
TRBJ1-4,.,.,TRBV5-6,CASSLQSTEKLFF,TGTGCCAGCAGCTTGCAGTCCACGGAAAAACTGTTTTTT
TRBJ2-1,.,.,TRBV2,CASISPPFVNEQFF,TGTGCCAGCATCTCCCCGCCCTTCGTCAATGAGCAGTTCTTC
TRBJ1-4,.,.,TRBV19,CASSMASGLEKLFF,TGTGCCAGTAGTATGGCGTCAGGGCTTGAAAAACTGTTTTTT
TRBJ2-3,.,.,TRBV4-3,CASSAQGRDTQYF,TGCGCCAGCAGCGCCCAAGGGAGGGATACGCAGTATTTT
TRBJ1-2,.,.,TRBV7-2,CASSPDAGQGYTF,TGTGCCAGCAGCCCCGATGCTGGGCAGGGCTACACCTTC
TRBJ2-7,.,TRBD2,TRBV5-1,CASSSVAGGPREQYF,TGCGCCAGCAGCTCAGTAGCGGGAGGGCCGCGCGAGCAGTACTTC
TRBJ2-3,.,.,TRBV15,CATSRNSPDTQYF,TGTGCCACCAGCAGGAACTCCCCGGATACGCAGTATTTT
TRBJ1-2,.,.,TRBV27,CASSFRSGYGYTF,TGTGCCAGCAGTTTTCGCTCCGGCTATGGCTACACCTTC
TRBJ2-4,once,TRBD2,TRBV13,CASSRLGLAGGELAKNIQYF,TGTGCCAGCAGCCGTCTGGGGCTAGCGGGAGGGGAACTAGCCAAAAACATTCAGTACTTC
TRBJ1-5,few,.,TRBV7-9,CASSPETGQPQHF,TGTGCCAGCAGCCCAGAGACAGGTCAGCCCCAGCATTTT
TRBJ1-5,.,.,TRBV19,CASRQGNSNQPQHF,TGTGCCAGTAGACAGGGCAACAGCAATCAGCCCCAGCATTTT
TRBJ2-7,.,TRBD2,TRBV5-4,CASSLGTSGSNEQYF,TGTGCCAGCAGCCTCGGGACTAGCGGGAGCAACGAGCAGTACTTC
TRBJ2-7,.,TRBD1,TRBV5-1,CASSSHVGQGAYEQYF,TGCGCCAGCAGCTCCCACGTGGGACAGGGGGCCTACGAGCAGTACTTC
TRBJ2-5,.,TRBD2,TRBV19,CASSTAGLAGVVGGETQYF,TGTGCCAGTAGTACCGCGGGACTAGCGGGAGTCGTAGGGGGCGAGACCCAGTACTTC
TRBJ1-3,many,.,TRBV30,CAWGGDGNTIYF,TGTGCCTGGGGCGGCGATGGAAACACCATATATTTT
TRBJ2-1,.,.,TRBV28,CASSFGESSYNEQFF,TGTGCCAGCAGTTTTGGCGAGAGCTCCTACAATGAGCAGTTCTTC
TRBJ1-1,few,.,TRBV6-1,CASGIYRDTEAFF,TGTGCCAGCGGGATCTACAGGGACACTGAAGCTTTCTTT
TRBJ1-1,.,.,TRBV10-1,CASSEQLNTEAFF,TGCGCCAGCAGTGAGCAGCTGAACACTGAAGCTTTCTTT
TRBJ2-7,.,TRBD2,TRBV5-1,CASSLELAGREQYF,TGCGCCAGCAGCTTGGAACTAGCGGGTCGCGAGCAGTACTTC
TRBJ2-5,.,.,TRBV19,CASSIAWAGATETQYF,TGTGCCAGTAGTATCGCCTGGGCGGGGGCAACAGAGACCCAGTACTTC
TRBJ1-3,.,.,TRBV4-3,CASSLNNRPSGNTIYF,TGCGCCAGCAGCCTTAACAATAGGCCCTCTGGAAACACCATATATTTT
TRBJ2-1,.,.,TRBV10-2,CASSGGFGEQFF,TGCGCCAGCAGTGGAGGATTTGGTGAGCAGTTCTTC
TRBJ2-5,.,TRBD2,TRBV7-3,CASSSQMRTSGIQETQYF,TGTGCCAGCAGCTCGCAAATGCGGACTAGCGGAATCCAAGAGACCCAGTACTTC
TRBJ1-5,.,.,TRBV2,CASSPPSPVQPQHF,TGTGCCAGCAGTCCCCCCAGTCCGGTTCAGCCCCAGCATTTT
TRBJ1-5,few,.,TRBV6-1,CASSRGANQPQHF,TGTGCCAGCAGTCGAGGAGCGAACCAGCCCCAGCATTTT
TRBJ2-5,.,.,TRBV4-3,CASSSVGTQYF,TGCGCCAGCAGCTCCGTCGGGACCCAGTACTTC
TRBJ1-5,.,.,TRBV6-4,CASSDSHRANYQPQHF,TGTGCCAGCAGTGACTCGCACAGAGCGAACTATCAGCCCCAGCATTTT
TRBJ1-1,.,.,TRBV28,CASRSPGRRSTEAFF,TGTGCCAGCAGATCGCCGGGACGGCGGAGCACTGAAGCTTTCTTT
TRBJ1-4,.,.,TRBV2,CASRTSGTTNEKLFF,TGTGCCAGCAGGACCTCGGGGACAACTAATGAAAAACTGTTTTTT
TRBJ1-2,.,.,TRBV18,CASSPSGWANYGYTF,TGTGCCAGCTCACCATCCGGCTGGGCTAACTATGGCTACACCTTC